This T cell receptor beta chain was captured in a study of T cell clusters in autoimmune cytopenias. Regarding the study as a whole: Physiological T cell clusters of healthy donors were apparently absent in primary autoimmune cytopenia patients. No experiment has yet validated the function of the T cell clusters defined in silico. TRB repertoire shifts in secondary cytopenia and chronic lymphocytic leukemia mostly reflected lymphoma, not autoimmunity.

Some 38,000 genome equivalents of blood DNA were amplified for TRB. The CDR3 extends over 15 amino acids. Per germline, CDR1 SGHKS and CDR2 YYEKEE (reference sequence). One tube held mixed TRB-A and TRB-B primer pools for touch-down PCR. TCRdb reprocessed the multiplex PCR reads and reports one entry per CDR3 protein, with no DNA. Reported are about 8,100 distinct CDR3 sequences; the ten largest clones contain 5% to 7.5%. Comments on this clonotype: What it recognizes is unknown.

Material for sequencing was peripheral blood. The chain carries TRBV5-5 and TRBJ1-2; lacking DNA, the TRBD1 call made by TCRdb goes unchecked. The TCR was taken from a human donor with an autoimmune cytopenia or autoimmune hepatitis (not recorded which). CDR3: CASSRIQGTDYGYTF. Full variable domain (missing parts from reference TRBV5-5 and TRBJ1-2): DAGVTQSPTHLIKTRGQQVTLRCSPISGHKSVSWYQQVLGQGPQFIFQYYEKEERGRGNFPDRFSARQFPNYSSELNVNALLLGDSALYLCASSRIQGTDYGYTFGSGTRLTVV.